These T cell receptor beta chains were read from a single sample in a study of PD-L1 blockade in urothelial cancer. Assay: immunoSEQ multiplex PCR; the TCRdb copy retains only in-frame clones and omits some. The table shows 70,000 or so clones, with roughly 91% occurring only once. Sample: PBMCs, taken around atezolizumab (anti-PD-L1) treatment. These TCRs come from a man between 60 and 75 years old with urothelial cancer. CDR3s include the opening cysteine and the closing phenylalanine or tryptophan.

V,J,CDR3
TRBV9,TRBJ2-5,CASSPRSGTLQETQYF
TRBV6-1,TRBJ2-1,CASSERAVSYNEQFF
TRBV28,TRBJ1-5,CASTHEGDIHHSNQPQHF
TRBV7-2,TRBJ2-5,CASSLASAGETQYF
TRBV23-1,TRBJ1-5,CASSQSSQGVCVNQPQHF
TRBV6-1,TRBJ1-4,CASSELQGQNEKLFF
TRBV7-9,TRBJ1-3,CATQLGANGNTIYF
TRBV7-2,TRBJ2-1,CASSSRVDNEQFF
TRBV13,TRBJ1-4,CASSLRGGAPNEKLFF
TRBV28,TRBJ2-3,CASSLLGLARDTQYF
TRBV6-1,TRBJ2-6,CASSEAAARGANVLTF
TRBV29-1,TRBJ2-7,CSVTGTSGKGAYEQYF
TRBV27,TRBJ2-2,CASSLSGRNTGELFF
TRBV30,TRBJ2-3,CAWSGSGESPDTQYF
TRBV7-3,TRBJ1-5,CASSLKGQGLNQPQHF
TRBV7-9,TRBJ1-2,CASSAGQGGNDF
TRBV29-1,TRBJ1-1,CSVGRGLAEAFF